This TCR beta chain derives from a study of blood T cell repertoires in COVID-19. About the research overall: The United States, Italy and Spain provided the acute and convalescent COVID-19 samples. The analysed material was cDNA or gDNA that came from T cells, B-cell-depleted T cells, or PBMCs.

Germline assignment: CDR1 MDHEN and CDR2 SYDVKM. The V and J ends lost 5 bases and 3 bases, in that order; junction bases with no gene match: 5. The length of the CDR3 is 15 residues. Some clones are missing from TCRdb's copy, which holds only in-frame ones; the method was immunoSEQ multiplex PCR. The sample consists of roughly 250,000 clones, roughly 80% of them appearing once. Sequencing was performed on peripheral blood. The V and J genes are TRBV28 and TRBJ2-2; the match to TRBD1 covers 8 bases. The receptor was derived from a man aged 50 to 59 with active or convalescent COVID-19. The CDR3 DNA sequence: TGTGCCAGCAGTCCGCCGGACAGGGACACCGGGGAGCTGTTTTTT. Amino acid sequence: CASSPPDRDTGELFF.